This T cell receptor beta chain was sequenced in a study of shared clonotypes between healthy human individuals. Donors were healthy HIV-negative adults without recent acute infections or vaccinations. Overall study results and limits: Clonotypes shared by all four sorted-subset donors had higher generation probabilities than non-shared clonotypes. Naive CD4 clonotype sharing across a few donors was approximately 5.2%.

Libraries were prepared by immunoSEQ multiplex PCR; TCRdb keeps only in-frame clonotypes and omits some of them. The sample lists some 2.1 million clones; 85% to 95% were seen once. As for this clone: No antigen is known for it.

V was pared by 5 bases and J by 8 bases, with 16 bases between. CDR1 is MNHEY and CDR2 is SMNVEV in the germline V gene (reference sequence). The CDR3 spans 14 residues. Sequenced input: naive CD4+ T cells sorted from blood. The subset: CD45RA+ positively selected. The chain links TRBV27 to TRBJ1-5; possible D gene TRBD1, 6 bases. This TCR derives from a man aged 18-30 years in good health. DNA of the CDR3: TGTGCCAGCAGTATCCCCGGGACAAGGGAGCCCCAGCATTTT. It specifies CASSIPGTREPQHF.